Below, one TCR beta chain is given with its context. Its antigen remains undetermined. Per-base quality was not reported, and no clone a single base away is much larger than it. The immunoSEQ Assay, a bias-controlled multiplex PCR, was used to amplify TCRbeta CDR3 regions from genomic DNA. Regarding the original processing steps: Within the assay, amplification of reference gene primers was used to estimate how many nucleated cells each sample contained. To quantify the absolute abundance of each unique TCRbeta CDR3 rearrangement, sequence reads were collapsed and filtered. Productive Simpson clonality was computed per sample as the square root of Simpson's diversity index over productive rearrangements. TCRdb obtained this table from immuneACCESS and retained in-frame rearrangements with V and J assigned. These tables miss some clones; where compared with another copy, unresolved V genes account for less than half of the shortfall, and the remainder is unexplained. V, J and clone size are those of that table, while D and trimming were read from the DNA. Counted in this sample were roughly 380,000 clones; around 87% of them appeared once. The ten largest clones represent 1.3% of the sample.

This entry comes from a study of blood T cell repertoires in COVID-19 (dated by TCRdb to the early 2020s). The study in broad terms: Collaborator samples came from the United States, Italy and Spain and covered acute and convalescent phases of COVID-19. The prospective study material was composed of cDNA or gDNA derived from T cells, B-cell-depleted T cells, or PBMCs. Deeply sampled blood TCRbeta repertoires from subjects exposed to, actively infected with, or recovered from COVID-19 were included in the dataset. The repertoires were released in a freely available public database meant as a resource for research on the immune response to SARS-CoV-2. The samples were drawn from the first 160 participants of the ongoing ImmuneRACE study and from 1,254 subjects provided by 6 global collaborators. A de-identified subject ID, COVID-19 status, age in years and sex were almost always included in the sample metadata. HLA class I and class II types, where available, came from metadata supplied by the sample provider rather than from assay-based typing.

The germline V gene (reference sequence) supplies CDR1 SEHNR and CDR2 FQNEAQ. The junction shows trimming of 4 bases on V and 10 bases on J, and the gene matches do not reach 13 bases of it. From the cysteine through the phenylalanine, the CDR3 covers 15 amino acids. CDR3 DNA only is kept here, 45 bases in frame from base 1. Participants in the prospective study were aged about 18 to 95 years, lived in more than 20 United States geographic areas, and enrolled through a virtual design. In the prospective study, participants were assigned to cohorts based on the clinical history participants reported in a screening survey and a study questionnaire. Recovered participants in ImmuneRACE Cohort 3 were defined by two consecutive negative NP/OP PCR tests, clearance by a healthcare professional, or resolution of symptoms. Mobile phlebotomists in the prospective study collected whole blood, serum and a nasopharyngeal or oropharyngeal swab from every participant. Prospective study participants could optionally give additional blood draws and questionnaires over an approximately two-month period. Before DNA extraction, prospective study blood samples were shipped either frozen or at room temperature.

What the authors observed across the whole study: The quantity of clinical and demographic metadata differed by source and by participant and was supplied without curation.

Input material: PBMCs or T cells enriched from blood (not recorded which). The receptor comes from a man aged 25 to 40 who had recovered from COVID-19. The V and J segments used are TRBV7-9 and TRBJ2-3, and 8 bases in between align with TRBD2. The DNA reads TGTGCCAGCAGCTCCCCGGGGCGGGGGGCCTACCCGCAGTATTTT. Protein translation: CASSSPGRGAYPQYF.